Only a few counts were recorded for the clone carrying this TCR beta chain. Its specificity is not known. This sample is part of a study of T-cell memory formation after mild COVID-19. Study summary: TCR clusters were mostly confined to one donor each. General study findings and limits: Later expanders leaned CD4+, whereas day 15 to 85 contracting clones were balanced CD4/CD8.

5'RACE primed from the constant segment yielded TCR alpha and TCR beta cDNA libraries bearing sample barcodes and UMIs. TCRdb reprocessed the 5' RACE reads via MiXCR and lists one record per CDR3 protein. This sample has 250,000 to 300,000 distinct CDR3 sequences, with around 16% found just once. The sample consisted of PBMCs or a T cell subset sorted from them (not recorded which). This TCR was recovered from a man younger than 30 who had mild COVID-19 (a few samples of this study predate the infection). Cell type and time point are not known.

This CDR3 is CASSPLTVRGPYNEQFF. CDR3 nucleotide sequence: TGTGCCAGCAGCCCACTAACGGTCCGGGGACCTTACAATGAGCAGTTCTTC. The V call is TRBV28, the J call TRBJ2-1; TRBD1 or TRBD2 may be the D gene (5 bases each). V was cut by 6 bases and J by 4 bases, with 22 bases left in between. Per the germline V gene, CDR1 is MDHEN and CDR2 is SYDVKM. The CDR3 is 17 residues long.